This T cell receptor (beta chain) was obtained from a study of prognosis after radiotherapy for stage I lung cancer. The CDR3 has 14 amino acids. Germline V gives CDR1 MNHEY, CDR2 SVGAGI. Losses at the gene ends were 2 bases for V and 4 bases for J; bases not matched to a gene: 1. Genomic DNA served as the source from which two-round multiplex PCR generated TCR beta CDR3 amplicons. Used in first-round PCR were primers specific to each TRBV and TRBJ gene. TCRdb re-called the multiplex PCR reads through MiXCR, storing one row per CDR3 protein. The sample lists some 38,000 distinct CDR3 sequences; roughly a quarter were seen once. This clonotype was observed many times.

The gene calls are TRBV6-5 and TRBJ1-2; 10 bases fit TRBD1. The sequence derives from a donor of 50 years or more with non-small cell lung cancer. The sequences come from PBMCs, collected before or after stereotactic body radiation therapy (not recorded which). CDR3 DNA sequence: TGTGCCAGCAGTTACAGGGACAGGGGCTATGGCTACACCTTC. It is translated as CASSYRDRGYGYTF.